The TCR beta chain under discussion was sequenced for a study of blood T cell repertoires in COVID-19. Categorization into cohorts depended on clinical history that participants reported. V lost 5 bases, J lost 8 bases, and 9 bases lay in between. Germline CDR1 SGHNT, CDR2 YENEEA. The CDR3 extends over 12 amino acids. Measured with immunoSEQ multiplex PCR; TCRdb has only the in-frame clones, and not every one. The table lists approximately 210,000 clones, around 81% of them singletons. This clone was seen only once. The V gene is TRBV11-3, the J gene TRBJ2-2, with D unclear. The source of this sequence is a woman aged 50 to 65 with acute COVID-19. Sequencing was carried out using PBMCs or T cells enriched from blood (not recorded which). CDR3: CASSPPLGELFF. The CDR3 bases are TGTGCCAGCAGCCCTCCGTTAGGGGAGCTGTTTTTT.